This T cell receptor (beta chain) originates from a study of glioma-infiltrating T cells after dendritic cell vaccination. For the study at large: Samples are from glioblastoma patients in Phase I and II dendritic cell vaccine trials.

Trimming shortened V by 2 bases and J by 3 bases, and 16 bases separated the two germline ends. This CDR3 contains 16 residues. Per the germline V gene, CDR1 is ENHRY and CDR2 is SYGVKD. All glioblastoma patients lacked an isocitrate dehydrogenase mutation. This clone was seen only a few times. Amplification used 60 V beta primers and 13 J beta primers. TCRdb's copy holds only in-frame clones and misses some; the assay was immunoSEQ multiplex PCR. There are under 70,000 clones in the sample; approximately 78% occur only once, and approximately 8.5% lies in the top ten. The clonotype was recovered from a human donor with glioblastoma. The material was blood, obtained before dendritic cell vaccination. The chain has TRBV10-3 and TRBJ1-2; a weak D match, TRBD1 (5 bases). CDR3 sequence: CAISEGFTEGYYGYTF. For the CDR3, the DNA is TGTGCCATCAGTGAGGGATTTACGGAGGGGTACTATGGCTACACCTTC.